This T cell receptor beta chain was observed in a study of shared clonotypes between healthy human individuals. Study-wide results and caveats: A generally larger estimated richness was seen in naive subsets than in memory subsets.

Turning to this clone: Its antigen is undetermined.

The table came from immunoSEQ multiplex PCR; TCRdb's copy has only in-frame clones and leaves some out. The data contain about 2 million clones, approximately 94% of them singletons. Unmatched junction bases numbered 6, after V lost 4 bases and J lost 0 bases. Germline values: CDR1 SGDLS, CDR2 YYNGEE. The CDR3 length is 15 residues. Cells designated naive CD8 were CD45RO-negative and were positively selected for CCR7, with terminally differentiated effector memory CD45RA+ cells excluded. The chain joins TRBV9 to TRBJ2-7; TRBD2 matches 8 bases. The receptor comes from a man aged 18 to 29 in good health. The sample comprised naive CD8+ T cells sorted from blood. The CDR3 region has the DNA TGTGCCAGCAGCAGACGGGGGGGCCTCTCCTACGAGCAGTACTTC. It specifies CASSRRGGLSYEQYF.